These 30 T cell receptor beta chains originate from one sample sequenced in a study of blood T cell repertoires in COVID-19. This table comes from immunoSEQ multiplex PCR, and its TCRdb copy is limited to in-frame clones, with some not included. There are about 76,000 clones in the sample; around 90% occur only once, and about 6% lies in the top ten. Sequences were obtained from peripheral blood. These receptors originate from a human donor in a cohort sampled during active COVID-19.

The chain links TRBV27 to TRBJ1-4, with 7 bases fitting TRBD1. This CDR3 spans 14 amino acids. With 5 bases clipped from V and 8 bases from J, the junction kept 8 bases outside the gene matches. Germline CDR1 reads MNHEY; CDR2 reads SMNVEV (reference sequence). CDR3 residues: CASSAHRGGEKLFF. CDR3 nucleotide sequence: TGTGCCAGCAGTGCCCACAGGGGAGGAGAAAAACTGTTTTTT.

DNA for the CDR3: TGTGCCAGCAGCCCCTCTGGGGGGACCACTAGCACAGATACGCAGTATTTT. It translates to CASSPSGGTTSTDTQYF. This chain links TRBV7-9 with TRBJ2-3, with D possibly matching TRBD2 (6 bases). The CDR3 covers 17 residues. From germline, CDR1 is SEHNR and CDR2 FQNEAQ (reference sequence). Trimming cost V 5 bases and J 0 bases, with 18 bases left between them. Filled out from reference TRBV7-9 and TRBJ2-3, the complete variable domain reads DTGVSQNPRHKITKRGQNVTFRCDPISEHNRLYWYRQTLGQGPEFLTYFQNEAQLEKSRLLSDRFSAERPKGSFSTLEIQRTEQGDSAMYLCASSPSGGTTSTDTQYFGPGTRLTVL.

The rearrangement uses TRBV19 and TRBJ1-6; tentative D call: TRBD1 (5 bases). V was clipped by 6 bases and J by 10 bases, with 10 bases between them. The CDR3 spans 12 residues. Germline-derived CDR1 and CDR2 are LNHDA and SQIVND (reference sequence). The CDR3 region is CASRDIWSPLHF. CDR3 DNA sequence: TGTGCCAGTAGGGACATTTGGTCACCCCTCCACTTT.

The genes are TRBV5-4 and TRBJ1-5, with D possibly TRBD1 on 5 matching bases. The CDR3 loop spans 15 amino acids. From germline, CDR1 is SGHNT and CDR2 YYREEE (reference sequence). Between the trimmed V and J ends, which lost 2 bases and 7 bases, there was a span of 16 bases. This CDR3 reads CASSFVGRAAQPQHF. The CDR3 DNA sequence: TGTGCCAGCAGCTTTGTAGGCAGGGCGGCGCAGCCCCAGCATTTT.

The chain carries TRBV9 and TRBJ1-3; D remains unclear. The CDR3 totals 13 residues. Deletions cut 4 bases from V and 2 bases from J, with 7 bases between. The germline V gene has CDR1 SGDLS and CDR2 YYNGEE. The CDR3 DNA follows: TGTGCCAGCAGCCCCGGTCCTGGAAACACCATATATTTT. It codes for CASSPGPGNTIYF.

V is TRBV9 and J is TRBJ1-2, with 9 bases fitting TRBD1. CDR3 length equals 13 residues. Per the germline V gene, CDR1 is SGDLS and CDR2 is YYNGEE. J gave up 6 bases and V 1 base, and 1 base lay outside the gene matches. The DNA of the CDR3 is TGTGCCAGCAGCGTAAGGGACAGGGATGGCTACACCTTC. Residues: CASSVRDRDGYTF.

This chain links TRBV6-6 with TRBJ2-7; 7 positions match TRBD1. In germline, CDR1 is MNHNY, CDR2 SVGAGI (reference sequence). V trimming: 6 bases; J trimming: 5 bases; junction bases outside the gene matches: 13. This CDR3 has 15 amino acids. CDR3 in DNA: TGTGCCAGCAGATTATTACAGGGGAGTAGGGACGAGCAGTACTTC. It is translated as CASRLLQGSRDEQYF.

CDR3 region: CASSPFLGPYEQYF. CDR3 bases: TGTGCCAGCAGCCCCTTTTTGGGGCCCTACGAGCAGTACTTC. V and J are TRBV3-1 (or the pseudogene TRBV3-2) and TRBJ2-7, with a weak D call TRBD1 (5 bases). Germline V gene data show CDR1 as LGHDT and CDR2 as YNNKEL (reference sequence). The CDR3 length is 14 residues. The V end lost 4 bases, the J end lost 2 bases, and 12 bases lay between the germline ends.

This chain joins TRBV10-2 and TRBJ2-5, with 10 bases that match TRBD2. This CDR3 has 14 residues. J lost 0 bases, V lost 6 bases, and 1 base had no gene match. In germline, CDR1 is WSHSY, CDR2 SAAADI. The CDR3, as DNA: TGCGCCAGCAGGAGCGGGGGGGACCAAGAGACCCAGTACTTC. Its translation is CASRSGGDQETQYF.

The V gene is TRBV7-3, the J gene TRBJ1-6; 10 nucleotides align to TRBD1. V was clipped by 3 bases and J by 7 bases; unmatched bases: 6. The CDR3 contains 16 residues. The germline V gene encodes CDR1 SGHTA and CDR2 FQGTGA. CDR3 in DNA: TGTGCCAGCAGCTTTAGGGGACAGGGGTTGAATTCACCCCTCCACTTT. Translation: CASSFRGQGLNSPLHF.

Regarding this clone: Distinct nucleotide sequences in the sample also encode this CDR3. This chain connects TRBV7-3 to TRBJ2-1, with 10 positions matching TRBD2. J gave up 3 bases and V 2 bases, and 1 base lay outside the gene matches. This CDR3 is built from 15 residues. CDR1 is SGHTA and CDR2 is FQGTGA in the germline V gene. The CDR3: CASSLGLADYNEQFF. Here the CDR3 DNA reads TGTGCCAGCAGCTTAGGACTAGCGGACTACAATGAGCAGTTCTTC. Variable domain in full (rest from reference TRBV7-3 and TRBJ2-1): GAGVSQTPSNKVTEKGKYVELRCDPISGHTALYWYRQSLGQGPEFLIYFQGTGAADDSGLPNDRFFAVRPEGSVSTLKIQRTERGDSAVYLCASSLGLADYNEQFFGPGTRLTVL.

The rearrangement joins TRBV4-2 to TRBJ2-2; D might be TRBD1 (6 bases). Trimming took 1 base from V and 4 from J, leaving 13 bases between them. This CDR3 is 16 amino acids long. Per the germline V gene, CDR1 is LGHNA and CDR2 is YNFKEQ. CDR3 nucleotide sequence: TGTGCCAGCAGCCAAGTGCTGGGGGCGATCACCGGGGAGCTGTTTTTT. This gives the protein CASSQVLGAITGELFF.

This chain uses TRBV5-1 with TRBJ2-3; D is uncertain. Trimming shortened V by 1 base and J by 2 bases, and 11 bases separated the two germline ends. Germline V gives CDR1 SGHRS, CDR2 YFSETQ. The CDR3 loop spans 15 amino acids. The CDR3 here is CASSLRATPTDTQYF. CDR3 sequence (DNA): TGCGCCAGCAGCTTGCGTGCTACTCCCACAGATACGCAGTATTTT.

This clone was observed a single time. The chain carries TRBV6-5 and TRBJ2-7; a weak D match, TRBD1 (6 bases). V lost 0 bases to trimming and J lost 5 bases, with 14 bases between them. The CDR3 contains 15 residues. Looked up from germline, CDR1 is MNHEY and CDR2 is SVGAGI. The CDR3 spells CASSYSKQGHDEQYF. The DNA of the CDR3 is TGTGCCAGCAGTTACTCGAAGCAGGGGCACGACGAGCAGTACTTC.

V is TRBV12-3 or TRBV12-4 and J is TRBJ2-1; 11 nucleotides match TRBD2. The junction had 0 bases not matched to a gene; V was cut back by 6 bases and J by 5 bases. The CDR3 covers 13 residues. This chain's CDR3 is CASRLAGDNEQFF. CDR3 DNA sequence: TGTGCCAGCAGACTAGCGGGGGACAATGAGCAGTTCTTC.

The chain joins TRBV7-2 to TRBJ2-3; TRBD1 agrees at 7 bases. V dropped 0 bases and J dropped 1; count of bases not matched to a gene: 4. CDR3 length: 16 amino acids. Germline values: CDR1 SGHTA, CDR2 FQGNSA. The CDR3 DNA is TGTGCCAGCAGCTTAGCACCTACAGGGGGCACAGATACGCAGTATTTT. Translating gives CASSLAPTGGTDTQYF.

The chain recombines TRBV3-1 (or the pseudogene TRBV3-2) with TRBJ1-2; D call uncertain. Trimming took off 4 bases at V and 1 base at J, with 13 bases between the two ends. There are 15 residues in the CDR3. Germline V gives CDR1 LGHDT, CDR2 YNNKEL (reference sequence). The CDR3 DNA sequence: TGTGCCAGCAGCCCCTCTATCGGGGTTAACTATGGCTACACCTTC. Translating it yields CASSPSIGVNYGYTF.

This clone was observed a handful of times. The CDR3 loop is CASSLGPGDYNEQFF. CDR3 in DNA: TGTGCCAGCAGTTTGGGCCCCGGGGACTACAATGAGCAGTTCTTC. The chain carries TRBV27 and TRBJ2-1; D is perhaps TRBD2 (5 bases). This CDR3 comprises 15 residues. V gave up 3 bases and J gave up 3 bases, with 12 bases separating them. Germline CDR1 MNHEY, CDR2 SMNVEV (reference sequence).

This chain connects TRBV7-9 to TRBJ1-1; no clear D. V was trimmed by 1 base and J by 6 bases, leaving 21 bases between them. The CDR3 sequence is 17 residues long. Germline assignment: CDR1 SEHNR and CDR2 FQNEAQ (reference sequence). The CDR3 sequence: CASSLGGFSGVLAEAFF. The CDR3 region has the DNA TGTGCCAGCAGCTTAGGGGGATTTAGCGGAGTATTGGCTGAAGCTTTCTTT.

J is TRBJ1-5 and V is TRBV12-3 or TRBV12-4; the D gene is possibly TRBD1 (6 bases). The CDR3 totals 13 residues. V was clipped by 5 bases and J by 5 bases, with 10 bases between them. In DNA form, the CDR3 reads TGTGCCAGCAGTATACAGGGAGATCAGCCCCAGCATTTT. It yields the protein CASSIQGDQPQHF.

The CDR3 spells CASSISGTANYNEQFF. The CDR3 nucleotides read TGCGCCAGCAGCATCTCCGGGACAGCAAACTACAATGAGCAGTTCTTC. The chain is built from TRBV5-1 and TRBJ2-1; 7 bases are shared with TRBD1. The CDR3 covers 16 residues. Germline loops: CDR1 SGHRS, CDR2 YFSETQ. V trimming: 4 bases; J trimming: 3 bases; junction bases outside the gene matches: 10.

V gene TRBV6-5 combines with J gene TRBJ1-2, with D tentatively TRBD1 (5 bases). CDR1 is MNHEY and CDR2 is SVGAGI in the germline V gene. V lost 6 bases to trimming and J lost 4 bases, with 18 bases between them. The CDR3 totals 15 residues. The chain's CDR3 is CASRDSTKGLYGYTF. For the CDR3, the DNA is TGTGCCAGCAGAGATAGTACCAAGGGACTCTATGGCTACACCTTC.

The chain's CDR3 is CASTVDRGRSTEAFF. The DNA for the CDR3 is TGTGCCAGCACCGTGGACAGGGGTCGTAGCACTGAAGCTTTCTTT. The chain has TRBV6-5 and TRBJ1-1; 9 positions match TRBD1. V shed 7 bases, J shed 4 bases, and the junction held 10 bases outside the gene matches. The length of the CDR3 is 15 residues. Germline CDR1 MNHEY, CDR2 SVGAGI.

The V call is TRBV11-3, the J call TRBJ2-2, with 8 bases aligning to TRBD2. The V gene end was trimmed by 6 bases and the J gene end by 6 bases; junction bases not matched to a gene: 6. The CDR3 is 14 amino acids. Germline lookup yields CDR1 SGHNT and CDR2 YENEEA. The CDR3 DNA reads TGTGCCAGCAGACCCTCGGGGGGGGCCGGGGAGCTGTTTTTT. Amino acids: CASRPSGGAGELFF.

CDR3 protein: CASSPPGAGANVLTF. The CDR3 region has the DNA TGTGCCAGCAGCCCCCCGGGGGCTGGGGCCAACGTCCTGACTTTC. The chain couples TRBV7-3 to TRBJ2-6, with D perhaps TRBD2 (6 bases). Trimming left V 5 bases short and J 2 bases short, with 10 bases between. The CDR3 covers 15 residues. Germline CDR1 SGHTA, CDR2 FQGTGA.

The chain combines TRBV19 with TRBJ1-6, with 8 bases aligning to TRBD1. Germline CDR1 LNHDA, CDR2 SQIVND (reference sequence). The CDR3 runs 18 residues. V lost 4 bases, J lost 7 bases, and 15 bases stayed unmatched. CDR3 sequence reads: CASSSRYDDGQGNSPLHF. CDR3 DNA sequence: TGTGCCAGTAGTAGCAGATATGACGACGGACAGGGCAATTCACCCCTCCACTTT.

The chain couples TRBV5-4 to TRBJ1-2, with D possibly matching TRBD1 (5 bases). CDR3 length equals 12 residues. The V gene lost 4 bases and the J gene lost 7 bases, with 11 bases spanning the gap. Germline CDR1 reads SGHNT; CDR2 reads YYREEE (reference sequence). The CDR3 loop is CASSGQGSGYTF. The CDR3 DNA is TGTGCCAGCAGCGGGCAGGGATCTGGCTACACCTTC.

DNA of the CDR3: TGTGCCAGCAGCCAACAGGGGTACTATGGCTACACCTTC. It translates to CASSQQGYYGYTF. The V and J genes are TRBV3-1 (or the pseudogene TRBV3-2) and TRBJ1-2; TRBD1 is a possible D gene (6 bases). This CDR3 is built from 13 residues. The ends were cut back, 2 bases at V and 3 bases at J, with 7 bases in the middle. Germline V gene lookup returns CDR1 LGHDT and CDR2 YNNKEL (reference sequence).

V is TRBV11-1 and J is TRBJ2-2, with D perhaps matching TRBD2 (7 bases). Trimming removed 3 bases at V and 5 bases at J, with 16 bases between. Germline loops: CDR1 SGHAT, CDR2 FQDESV (reference sequence). This CDR3 has 16 residues. In nucleotides, the CDR3 is TGTGCCAGCAGCTTTCCTCTGGGGGGGCTTACCGGGGAGCTGTTTTTT. Residues: CASSFPLGGLTGELFF. The whole variable domain, filled in from reference TRBV11-1 and TRBJ2-2, reads EAEVAQSPRYKITEKSQAVAFWCDPISGHATLYWYRQILGQGPELLVQFQDESVVDDSQLPKDRFSAERLKGVDSTLKIQPAELGDSAMYLCASSFPLGGLTGELFFGEGSRLTVL.

The chain has TRBV5-8 and TRBJ1-1; D remains unclear. Germline V gene lookup returns CDR1 SGHTS and CDR2 YDEGEE. This CDR3 spans 13 amino acids. V was clipped by 2 bases and J by 6 bases, with 11 bases between them. The CDR3 here is CASSFAGKSEAFF. CDR3 DNA: TGTGCCAGCAGCTTCGCGGGGAAGTCTGAAGCTTTCTTT.